These 26 T cell receptor beta chains originate from one sample sequenced in a study of blood T cell repertoires in COVID-19. Measured with immunoSEQ multiplex PCR; TCRdb has only the in-frame clones, and not every one. Of tens of thousands of clones in the sample, about four fifths were seen once. Source material: peripheral blood. The receptors originated from a man in his 70s with active COVID-19.

CDR3 DNA sequence: TGTGCCAGCAATCCCTGGGGGGATAGCAATCAGCCCCAGCATTTT. It encodes CASNPWGDSNQPQHF. The V gene is TRBV27, the J gene TRBJ1-5, with TRBD1 as a possible D gene (5 bases). CDR1 is MNHEY, CDR2 SMNVEV, per germline (reference sequence). The CDR3 sequence is 15 residues long. Deletions cut 7 bases from V and 0 bases from J, with 13 bases between.

The table lists this clone with a few counts. The V call is TRBV5-1, the J call TRBJ2-3, with a weak D call TRBD1 (5 bases). Germline CDR1 and CDR2: SGHRS and YFSETQ. Trimming stripped 0 bases from V and 5 bases from J, with 19 bases between. The CDR3 sequence is 17 residues long. CDR3 nucleotide sequence: TGCGCCAGCAGCTTGGCTTACCAGGGCGGCGGATTAGATACGCAGTATTTT. This codes for CASSLAYQGGGLDTQYF.

This chain uses TRBV19 with TRBJ2-2, with 7 nucleotides matching TRBD2. Germline values: CDR1 LNHDA, CDR2 SQIVND (reference sequence). J was trimmed by 4 bases and V by 2 bases; bases with no gene match: 10. CDR3 size: 17 residues. Written as DNA, the CDR3 is TGTGCCAGTAGTATAATTGCTCCGGGACTAAGCACCGGGGAGCTGTTTTTT. Translation: CASSIIAPGLSTGELFF.

The rearrangement uses TRBV29-1 and TRBJ1-1; TRBD1 aligns across 9 bases. This CDR3 comprises 12 residues. The germline gives CDR1 SQVTM, CDR2 ANQGSEA. Unmatched junction bases numbered 1, after V lost 7 bases and J lost 1 base. The CDR3 sequence is CSGGQGNTEAFF. In nucleotides, the CDR3 is TGCAGCGGGGGACAGGGGAACACTGAAGCTTTCTTT. The whole variable domain, remainder taken from reference TRBV29-1 and TRBJ1-1, is SAVISQKPSRDICQRGTSLTIQCQVDSQVTMMFWYRQQPGQSLTLIATANQGSEATYESGFVIDKFPISRPNLTFSTLTVSNMSPEDSSIYLCSGGQGNTEAFFGQGTRLTVV.

The chain uses TRBV18 and TRBJ2-1, with 11 bases fitting TRBD2. The V gene end was trimmed by 3 bases and the J gene end by 0 bases; junction bases not matched to a gene: 13. Germline CDR1 reads KGHSH; CDR2 reads LQKENI. The CDR3 has 20 residues. The CDR3 is CASSPSPGLAEFLSYNEQFF. The CDR3 DNA reads as TGTGCCAGCTCACCTAGCCCGGGACTAGCGGAGTTCCTCTCCTACAATGAGCAGTTCTTC.

This chain joins TRBV5-1 and TRBJ1-1; 8 positions agree with TRBD1. The V segment lost 4 bases and the J segment 0 bases; nucleotides outside the gene matches: 5. Germline CDR1 and CDR2: SGHRS and YFSETQ. This CDR3 has 15 amino acids. The CDR3 reads CASSETQGVNTEAFF. In nucleotides, the CDR3 is TGCGCCAGCAGCGAAACACAGGGGGTGAACACTGAAGCTTTCTTT.

The J gene is TRBJ2-2, the V gene TRBV6-2 or TRBV6-3; 8 bases match TRBD1. The V gene end was trimmed by 0 bases and the J gene end by 0 bases; junction bases not matched to a gene: 9. This CDR3 comprises 19 residues. Germline lookup yields CDR1 MNHEY and CDR2 SVGEGT. In DNA form, the CDR3 reads TGTGCCAGCAGTTACTCTGGCAGGGGGCGGTCTGCGAACACCGGGGAGCTGTTTTTT. This sequence encodes CASSYSGRGRSANTGELFF.

This chain uses TRBV7-9 with TRBJ2-5; 9 positions match TRBD1. Germline-derived CDR1 and CDR2 are SEHNR and FQNEAQ (reference sequence). The CDR3 length is 17 residues. V lost 3 bases, J lost 2 bases, and 10 bases stayed unmatched. This CDR3 is CASSLSHLGQGQETQYF. The CDR3 bases are TGTGCCAGCAGCTTGTCACATTTGGGACAGGGTCAAGAGACCCAGTACTTC.

The chain employs TRBV28 and TRBJ1-5, with 9 nucleotides matching TRBD1. Trimming took 6 bases from V and 2 from J; bases not matched to a gene: 5. From germline, CDR1 is MDHEN and CDR2 SYDVKM. The CDR3 extends over 15 amino acids. For the CDR3, the DNA is TGTGCCAGCAGAGGACAGGGGTTTGGCAATCAGCCCCAGCATTTT. Translation: CASRGQGFGNQPQHF.

V and J are TRBV2 and TRBJ2-7; D is undetermined. Trimming removed 4 bases at V and 3 bases at J, with 10 bases between. The CDR3 contains 13 residues. The germline V gene encodes CDR1 SNHLY and CDR2 FYNNEI. In nucleotides, the CDR3 is TGTGCCAGCAGTGTTGCACAAAGCTACGAGCAGTACTTC. The encoded protein is CASSVAQSYEQYF.

The rearrangement joins TRBV30 to TRBJ2-5, with 11 bases matching TRBD2. This CDR3 has 17 residues. Trimming removed 2 bases from V and 5 bases from J; junction bases left unmatched: 13. CDR1 GTSNPN and CDR2 SVGIG come from the germline V gene (reference sequence). The CDR3 DNA is TGTGCCTGGAGTCGCCGTAGCGGGAGGGCCTCGGAGGAGACCCAGTACTTC. It specifies CAWSRRSGRASEETQYF.

The J gene is TRBJ2-5, the V gene TRBV2; perhaps TRBD2 as D (5 bases). The CDR3 length is 13 residues. Deletions cut 7 bases from V and 2 bases from J, with 11 bases between. Germline V CDR1 and CDR2: SNHLY, FYNNEI. For the CDR3, the DNA is TGTGCCAGCACCCAACTAGGACAAGAGACCCAGTACTTC. Its protein is CASTQLGQETQYF.

This chain uses TRBV6-6 with TRBJ1-3; D is uncertain. This CDR3 has 13 amino acids. Trimming shortened V by 6 bases and J by 6 bases, and 12 bases separated the two germline ends. The germline V gene has CDR1 MNHNY and CDR2 SVGAGI (reference sequence). In DNA, the CDR3 is TGTGCCAGCAGACGACCCGAGGCAAACACCATATATTTT. Protein sequence: CASRRPEANTIYF.

This sequence joins TRBV24-1 and TRBJ2-7; perhaps TRBD1 as D (6 bases). CDR3 size: 18 residues. The germline V gene encodes CDR1 KGHDR and CDR2 SFDVKD. The V and J ends lost 10 bases and 0 bases respectively, with 27 bases between them. CDR3 region: CATTAQAKGQQISYEQYF. DNA for the CDR3: TGTGCCACGACAGCACAGGCAAAAGGACAGCAGATCTCCTACGAGCAGTACTTC.

CDR3 DNA: TGTGCCAGCAGCCAAGGTGCAGGGACTACTCCCCAGTACTTC. It is translated as CASSQGAGTTPQYF. V is TRBV14 and J is TRBJ2-5, with 7 nucleotides matching TRBD2. Trimming removed 1 base from V and 9 bases from J; junction bases left unmatched: 8. The germline gives CDR1 SGHDN, CDR2 FVKESK. The CDR3 consists of 14 residues.

The chain is built from TRBV5-1 and TRBJ2-3; 11 bases are shared with TRBD1. V lost 4 bases, J lost 5 bases, and 9 bases stayed unmatched. The CDR3 spans 16 residues. Germline V gene data show CDR1 as SGHRS and CDR2 as YFSETQ. CDR3 nucleotides: TGCGCCAGCAGCGCCCTTTGGACAGGGGGCGTAGATACGCAGTATTTT. Amino acid sequence: CASSALWTGGVDTQYF.

This chain joins TRBV6-5 and TRBJ1-1, with D tentatively TRBD1 (6 bases). This CDR3 is built from 15 residues. The V end lost 6 bases, the J end lost 1 base, and 15 bases lay between the germline ends. Germline V gene lookup returns CDR1 MNHEY and CDR2 SVGAGI. CDR3 loop: CASRSTIGGNTEAFF. In DNA form, the CDR3 reads TGTGCCAGCAGATCGACCATAGGGGGGAACACTGAAGCTTTCTTT.

The CDR3 coding sequence is TGTGCCAGCCTCAACTATGGCTACACCTTC. Translation gives CASLNYGYTF. The chain links TRBV6-5 to TRBJ1-2; D unclear. CDR3 length: 10 amino acids. V lost 8 bases and J lost 2, with 3 bases in between. Germline loops: CDR1 MNHEY, CDR2 SVGAGI.

The chain employs TRBV4-1 and TRBJ2-3, with D possibly being TRBD2 (5 bases). The CDR3 has 15 amino acids. Germline lookup yields CDR1 MGHRA and CDR2 YSYEKL. Trimming pared 7 bases from V and 0 bases from J, leaving 14 bases between. This CDR3 is CASTRDMASTDTQYF. The CDR3 DNA sequence: TGCGCCAGCACCCGGGATATGGCTAGCACAGATACGCAGTATTTT.

The V and J genes are TRBV9 and TRBJ1-1; tentatively, D is TRBD1 (5 bases). The CDR3 spans 13 residues. Germline values: CDR1 SGDLS, CDR2 YYNGEE. Between the trimmed V and J ends, which lost 4 bases and 5 bases, there was a span of 12 bases. The CDR3 reads CASSILGGTEAFF. Written as DNA, the CDR3 is TGTGCCAGCAGCATCCTTGGGGGGACTGAAGCTTTCTTT. The variable domain in full, with the rest retrieved from reference TRBV9 and TRBJ1-1, is DSGVTQTPKHLITATGQRVTLRCSPRSGDLSVYWYQQSLDQGLQFLIQYYNGEERAKGNILERFSAQQFPDLHSELNLSSLELGDSALYFCASSILGGTEAFFGQGTRLTVV.

This clone has a single count. The CDR3 DNA sequence: TGCGCCAGCAGCCAAGTTTTCAGGACTAGCGGGAGAGGTGAGCAGTTCTTC. Residues: CASSQVFRTSGRGEQFF. The gene calls are TRBV4-1 and TRBJ2-1, with 13 bases matching TRBD2. Trimming cost V 1 base and J 9 bases; bases outside gene matches: 9. Germline values: CDR1 MGHRA, CDR2 YSYEKL. The CDR3 contains 17 residues.

This clone was detected a few times. The chain is built from TRBV7-2 and TRBJ2-3, with TRBD1 matching 10 bases. The V gene's germline CDR1 is SGHTA and CDR2 FQGNSA. The CDR3 loop spans 14 amino acids. Trimming removed 5 bases from V and 8 bases from J; junction bases left unmatched: 7. The CDR3 reads CASSIGQGVTTQYF. In nucleotides, the CDR3 is TGTGCCAGCAGCATCGGACAGGGGGTCACTACGCAGTATTTT.

Regarding this clone: The sample carries other DNA sequences with the same CDR3. V gene TRBV5-1 combines with J gene TRBJ1-5; TRBD1 matches at 9 bases. The germline V gene has CDR1 SGHRS and CDR2 YFSETQ. This CDR3 is 15 amino acids long. Trimming at V came to 4 bases and at J to 3 bases, leaving 5 bases not matched to a gene. CDR3: CASSEQGAVNQPQHF. The CDR3 coding sequence is TGCGCCAGCAGCGAACAGGGGGCTGTCAATCAGCCCCAGCATTTT.

CDR3 sequence: CASSVLSSGRHEQFF. In DNA, the CDR3 is TGTGCCAGCAGCGTTCTCTCTAGCGGGAGGCATGAGCAGTTCTTC. The chain couples TRBV9 to TRBJ2-1; 11 bases agree with TRBD2. The germline CDR1 and CDR2 sequences are SGDLS and YYNGEE. Trimming cost V 2 bases and J 8 bases; bases outside gene matches: 6. The CDR3 is made up of 15 amino acids.

The V call is TRBV6-6, the J call TRBJ2-1; TRBD2 agrees at 8 bases. The CDR3 totals 15 residues. Germline V gives CDR1 MNHNY, CDR2 SVGAGI (reference sequence). V shed 2 bases and J 7 bases; nucleotides not matched to a gene: 7. The CDR3 nucleotides are TGTGCCAGCAGTTACCCCCAGGGACTAGTAAATGAGCAGTTCTTC. This encodes CASSYPQGLVNEQFF.

The V and J genes are TRBV11-3 and TRBJ2-1; D is possibly TRBD2 (7 bases). The CDR3 loop spans 13 amino acids. The V gene's germline CDR1 is SGHNT and CDR2 YENEEA. V gave up 1 base and J gave up 8 bases, with 9 bases separating them. The CDR3 loop is CASSLGGGHEQFF. CDR3 DNA sequence: TGTGCCAGCAGCTTAGGGGGGGGCCATGAGCAGTTCTTC.